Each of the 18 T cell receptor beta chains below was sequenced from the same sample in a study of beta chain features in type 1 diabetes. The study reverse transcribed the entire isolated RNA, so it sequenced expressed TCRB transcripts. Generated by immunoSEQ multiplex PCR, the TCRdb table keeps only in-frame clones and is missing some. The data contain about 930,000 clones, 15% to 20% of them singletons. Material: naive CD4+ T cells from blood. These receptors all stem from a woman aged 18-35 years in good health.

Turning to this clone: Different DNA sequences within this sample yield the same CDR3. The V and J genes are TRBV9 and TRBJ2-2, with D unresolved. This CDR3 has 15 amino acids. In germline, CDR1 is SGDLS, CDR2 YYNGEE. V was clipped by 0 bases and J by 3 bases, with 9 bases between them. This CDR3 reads CASSVAGRDTGELFF. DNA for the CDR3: TGTGCCAGCAGCGTAGCCGGAAGAGACACCGGGGAGCTGTTTTTT.

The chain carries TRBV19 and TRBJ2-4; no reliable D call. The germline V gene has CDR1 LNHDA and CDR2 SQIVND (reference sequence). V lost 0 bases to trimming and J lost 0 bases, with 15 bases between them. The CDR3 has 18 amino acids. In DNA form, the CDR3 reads TGTGCCAGTAGTATAGAGTACTTTTCAGGCCTAGCCAAAAACATTCAGTACTTC. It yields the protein CASSIEYFSGLAKNIQYF.

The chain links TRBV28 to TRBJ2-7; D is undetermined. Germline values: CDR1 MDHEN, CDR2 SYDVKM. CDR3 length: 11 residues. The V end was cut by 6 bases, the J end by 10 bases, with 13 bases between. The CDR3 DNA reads TGTGCCAGCAGCCACCGGACGAAACAGTACTTC. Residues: CASSHRTKQYF.

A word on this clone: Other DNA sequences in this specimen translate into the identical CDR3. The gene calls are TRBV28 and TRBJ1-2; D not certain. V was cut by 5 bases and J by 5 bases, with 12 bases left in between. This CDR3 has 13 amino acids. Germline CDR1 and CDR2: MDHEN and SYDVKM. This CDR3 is CASSPGLVYGYTF. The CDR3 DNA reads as TGTGCCAGCAGTCCAGGTCTAGTATATGGCTACACCTTC.

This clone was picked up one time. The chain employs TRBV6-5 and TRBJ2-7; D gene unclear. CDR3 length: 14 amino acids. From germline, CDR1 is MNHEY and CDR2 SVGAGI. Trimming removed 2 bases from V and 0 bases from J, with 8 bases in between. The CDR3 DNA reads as TGTGCCAGCAGTTACCAGTACAGCTCCTACGAGCAGTACTTC. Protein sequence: CASSYQYSSYEQYF.

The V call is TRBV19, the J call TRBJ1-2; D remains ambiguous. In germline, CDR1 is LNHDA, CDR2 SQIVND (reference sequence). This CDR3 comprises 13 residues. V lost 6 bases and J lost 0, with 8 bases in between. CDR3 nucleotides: TGTGCCAGTAGGACGACCGCTAACTATGGCTACACCTTC. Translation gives CASRTTANYGYTF.

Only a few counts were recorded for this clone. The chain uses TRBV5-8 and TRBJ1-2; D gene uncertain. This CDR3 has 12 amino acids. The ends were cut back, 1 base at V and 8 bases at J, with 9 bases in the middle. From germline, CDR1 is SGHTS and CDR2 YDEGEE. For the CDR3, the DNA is TGTGCCAGCAGCTTGTTGGGTAGAGGCTACACCTTC. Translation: CASSLLGRGYTF. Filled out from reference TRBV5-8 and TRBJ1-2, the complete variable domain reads EAGVTQSPTHLIKTRGQQATLRCSPISGHTSVYWYQQALGLGLQFLLWYDEGEERNRGNFPPRFSGRQFPNYSSELNVNALELEDSALYLCASSLLGRGYTFGSGTRLTVV.

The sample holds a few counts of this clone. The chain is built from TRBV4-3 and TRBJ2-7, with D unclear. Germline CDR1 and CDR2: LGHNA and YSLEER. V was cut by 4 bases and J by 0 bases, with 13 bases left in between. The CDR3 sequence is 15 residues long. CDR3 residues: CASSPHSAGSYEQYF. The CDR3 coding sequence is TGCGCCAGCAGCCCCCATTCTGCCGGCTCCTACGAGCAGTACTTC.

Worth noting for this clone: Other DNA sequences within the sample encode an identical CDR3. In nucleotides, the CDR3 is TGTGCCAGCAGTTCTGGGGACTATGGCTACACCTTC. Its translation is CASSSGDYGYTF. The rearrangement joins TRBV28 to TRBJ1-2; D is ambiguous. Trimming removed 4 bases from V and 3 bases from J, with 6 bases in between. CDR1 MDHEN and CDR2 SYDVKM come from the germline V gene. The CDR3 totals 12 residues.

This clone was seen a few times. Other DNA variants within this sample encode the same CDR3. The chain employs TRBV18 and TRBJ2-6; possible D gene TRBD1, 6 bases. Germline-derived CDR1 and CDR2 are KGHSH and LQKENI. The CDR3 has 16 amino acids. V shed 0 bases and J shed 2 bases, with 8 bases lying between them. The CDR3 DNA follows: TGTGCCAGCTCACCACCTACAGGGACTGGGGCCAACGTCCTGACTTTC. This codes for CASSPPTGTGANVLTF.

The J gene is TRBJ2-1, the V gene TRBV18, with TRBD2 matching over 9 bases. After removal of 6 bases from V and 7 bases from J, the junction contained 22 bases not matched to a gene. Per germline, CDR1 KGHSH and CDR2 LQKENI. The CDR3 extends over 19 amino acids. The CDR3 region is CASSPFSAGGGTPGNEQFF. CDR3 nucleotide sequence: TGTGCCAGCTCTCCCTTTTCAGCGGGAGGAGGGACCCCTGGTAATGAGCAGTTCTTC.

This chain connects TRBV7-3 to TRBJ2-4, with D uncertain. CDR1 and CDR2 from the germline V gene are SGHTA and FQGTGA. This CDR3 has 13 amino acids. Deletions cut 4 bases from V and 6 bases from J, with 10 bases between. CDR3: CASSSAQRNIQYF. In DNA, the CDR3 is TGTGCCAGCAGCTCAGCACAACGAAACATTCAGTACTTC. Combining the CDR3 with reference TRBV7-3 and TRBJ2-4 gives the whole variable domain GAGVSQTPSNKVTEKGKYVELRCDPISGHTALYWYRQSLGQGPEFLIYFQGTGAADDSGLPNDRFFAVRPEGSVSTLKIQRTERGDSAVYLCASSSAQRNIQYFGAGTRLSVL.

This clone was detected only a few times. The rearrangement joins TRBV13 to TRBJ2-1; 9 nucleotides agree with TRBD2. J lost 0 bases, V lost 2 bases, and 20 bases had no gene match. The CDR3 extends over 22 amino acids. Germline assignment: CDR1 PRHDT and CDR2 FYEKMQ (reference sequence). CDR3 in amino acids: CASSLSPRWAGGPRSSYNEQFF. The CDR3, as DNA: TGTGCCAGCAGCTTATCCCCACGGTGGGCGGGAGGGCCTAGAAGCTCCTACAATGAGCAGTTCTTC.

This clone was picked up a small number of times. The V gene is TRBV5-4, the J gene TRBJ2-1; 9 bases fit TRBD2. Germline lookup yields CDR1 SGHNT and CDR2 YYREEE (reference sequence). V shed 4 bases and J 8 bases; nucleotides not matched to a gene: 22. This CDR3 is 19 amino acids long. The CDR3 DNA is TGTGCCAGCAGCCCGCTCGGGGTGTCTGGCGGGAGGGCCGGGTATGAGCAGTTCTTC. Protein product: CASSPLGVSGGRAGYEQFF.

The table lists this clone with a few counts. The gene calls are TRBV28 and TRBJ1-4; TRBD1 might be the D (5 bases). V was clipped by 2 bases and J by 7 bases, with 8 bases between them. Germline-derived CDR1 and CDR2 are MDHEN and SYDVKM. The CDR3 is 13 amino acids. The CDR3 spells CASSLTGGEKLFF. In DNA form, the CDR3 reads TGTGCCAGCAGTTTAACAGGCGGTGAAAAACTGTTTTTT.

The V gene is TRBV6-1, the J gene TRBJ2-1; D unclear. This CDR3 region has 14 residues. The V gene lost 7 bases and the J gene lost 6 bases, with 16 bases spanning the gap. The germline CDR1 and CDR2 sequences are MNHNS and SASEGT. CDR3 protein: CASTARLGRNEQFF. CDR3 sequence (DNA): TGTGCCAGCACCGCGAGACTTGGGCGCAATGAGCAGTTCTTC.

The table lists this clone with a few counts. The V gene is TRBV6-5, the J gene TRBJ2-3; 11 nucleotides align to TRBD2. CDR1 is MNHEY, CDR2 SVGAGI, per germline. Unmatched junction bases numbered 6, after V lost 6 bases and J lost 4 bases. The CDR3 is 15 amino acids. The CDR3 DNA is TGTGCCAGCAGCCGGGGGACTAGCGGTCCAGATACGCAGTATTTT. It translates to CASSRGTSGPDTQYF.

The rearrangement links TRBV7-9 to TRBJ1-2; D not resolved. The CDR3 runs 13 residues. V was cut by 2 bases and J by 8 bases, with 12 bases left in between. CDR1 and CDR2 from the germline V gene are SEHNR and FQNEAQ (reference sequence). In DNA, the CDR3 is TGTGCCAGCAGCTTACGTTCAGATGGGGGCTACACCTTC. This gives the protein CASSLRSDGGYTF.